This is a list of T cell receptor beta chains from one sample in a study of tumor and adjacent non-tumor tissue in lung cancer. TCRdb independently ran MiXCR on the multiplex PCR reads; one entry per CDR3 protein. Here the sample spans about 140,000 distinct CDR3 sequences, around 67% being singletons. The specimen sequenced was lung tumor tissue. These receptor sequences come from a man aged 55 to 69 with small cell lung cancer. Both conserved end residues are part of each CDR3. D genes are given only for firm matches. Clone size is given for some rows only: seen once, a few or many times, or a class if the clone is expanded.

V,length,size,D,J,CDR3,DNA
TRBV20-1,16,NA,TRBD2,TRBJ2-3,CSATPGLAGERNMQYF,TGCAGTGCCACACCTGGACTAGCGGGAGAAAGGAATATGCAGTATTTT
TRBV20-1,13,NA,NA,TRBJ2-2,CSALKPNTGELFF,TGCAGTGCGTTAAAACCGAACACCGGGGAGCTGTTTTTT
TRBV20-1,16,NA,TRBD2,TRBJ2-4,CSASDWVAGELDTHYF,TGCAGTGCTTCAGACTGGGTTGCGGGAGAACTGGACACTCATTACTTC
TRBV20-1,14,few,NA,TRBJ1-2,CSAFGPPGGYGYTF,TGCAGTGCCTTCGGGCCCCCTGGAGGCTATGGCTACACCTTC
TRBV20-1,13,NA,NA,TRBJ1-1,CSARPKPVAEAFF,TGCAGTGCTAGACCTAAACCCGTGGCAGAAGCTTTCTTT
TRBV7-3,15,NA,TRBD1,TRBJ2-1,CASSLQGASYNEQFF,TGTGCCAGCAGCTTACAGGGGGCCTCCTACAATGAGCAGTTCTTC
TRBV11-3,15,many,TRBD1,TRBJ1-1,CASSSRDRANTEAFF,TGTGCCAGCAGCTCTAGGGACAGGGCGAACACTGAAGCTTTCTTT
TRBV29-1,13,NA,TRBD1,TRBJ1-2,CSVRQGSNYDYTF,TGTAGCGTAAGACAGGGGTCTAACTATGACTACACCTTC
TRBV4-2,17,once,NA,TRBJ1-2,CASSQGPGQIANHGYTF,TGTGCCAGCAGCCAAGGGCCGGGGCAGATAGCTAACCATGGCTACACCTTC
TRBV30,14,few,TRBD1,TRBJ2-3,CAWSTGRGRDTQYF,TGTGCCTGGAGTACGGGCAGGGGGCGAGATACGCAGTATTTT
TRBV20-1,14,many,NA,TRBJ1-6,CSANSPGDNSPLHF,TGCAGTGCGAACTCCCCGGGGGATAATTCACCCCTCCACTTT
TRBV29-1,12,many,TRBD1,TRBJ1-1,CSGRDRDTEAFF,TGCAGCGGACGGGACAGGGACACTGAAGCTTTCTTT
TRBV11-1,15,NA,NA,TRBJ2-1,CAREMTSGEYNEHFF,TGTGCCAGAGAAATGACTAGTGGGGAGTACAATGAGCACTTCTTC
TRBV12-3/TRBV12-4,16,NA,TRBD2,TRBJ2-4,CASRSLAGEVKNTQYF,TGTGCCAGCAGGTCCCTAGCGGGGGAAGTCAAAAACACTCAGTACTTC
TRBV12-3/TRBV12-4,13,few,TRBD1,TRBJ2-7,CASRKGQVYKQYF,TGTGCCAGCAGGAAGGGACAGGTGTATAAGCAGTACTTC
TRBV11-2,17,NA,NA,TRBJ2-2,CASSPFRRAKNTGELFF,TGTGCCAGCAGCCCTTTCCGGAGGGCTAAGAACACTGGGGAGCTGTTTTTT
TRBV20-1,13,NA,NA,TRBJ1-5,CSARQTFGQPQHF,TGCAGTGCTAGACAGACTTTTGGTCAGCCCCAGCATTTT
TRBV11-3,16,NA,NA,TRBJ1-1,CASIPSMYGARTEAFF,TGTGCCAGCATCCCGTCCATGTATGGGGCCCGCACTGAAGCTTTCTTT
TRBV11-3,15,NA,NA,TRBJ2-1,CASIFGGVEYNEQFF,TGTGCCAGCATCTTTGGGGGAGTGGAATACAACGAGCAGTTCTTC
TRBV4-1,19,NA,TRBD2,TRBJ2-3,CASSQKPLTLAGGGDTQYF,TGCGCCAGCAGCCAAAAACCCCTTACACTAGCGGGAGGTGGTGATACGCAGTATTTT
TRBV11-3,14,once,NA,TRBJ1-2,CAGSIVPGNYAYTF,TGTGCCGGCAGCATAGTGCCGGGAAATTATGCCTACACCTTC
TRBV28,12,NA,NA,TRBJ2-7,CASTTIGYEQYF,TGTGCCAGCACCACGATAGGCTACGAGCAGTACTTC
TRBV4-2,17,NA,TRBD2,TRBJ2-1,CASSQDSASGSLYEHFF,TGTGCCAGCAGCCAAGATTCGGCTAGCGGGAGTTTGTATGAGCACTTCTTC
TRBV11-2,15,many,NA,TRBJ2-6,CASSVWDSGANVLTF,TGTGCCAGCAGCGTGTGGGACTCTGGGGCCAACGTCCTGACTTTC
TRBV4-1,13,NA,NA,TRBJ1-5,CASSQDLRQPQHF,TGCGCCAGCAGCCAAGATCTCCGGCAGCCCCAGCATTTT
TRBV28,14,NA,NA,TRBJ1-6,CASSLGGEGSPLHF,TGTGCCAGCAGTTTAGGGGGGGAGGGCTCACCCCTCCACTTT
TRBV6-5,14,once,NA,TRBJ1-1,CASSSGAISTEAFF,TGTGCCAGCAGTTCGGGGGCTATTTCTACTGAAGCTTTCTTT
TRBV11-3,15,NA,NA,TRBJ2-3,CASSKGRFGADTQYF,TGTGCCAGCAGCAAAGGCAGATTCGGGGCAGATACGCAGTATTTT
TRBV20-1,13,NA,NA,TRBJ2-5,CSARTSDRETQYF,TGCAGTGCTAGAACCAGCGACCGAGAGACCCAGTACTTC
TRBV5-1,14,few,NA,TRBJ2-3,CASSNILGTDTQYF,TGCGCCAGCAGCAATATCTTGGGCACAGATACGCAGTATTTT
TRBV5-1,12,once,NA,TRBJ2-1,CASSGTVNEQFF,TGCGCCAGCAGCGGGACTGTAAATGAGCAGTTCTTC
TRBV10-3,17,NA,NA,TRBJ2-3,CAISESTRLLSTDTQYF,TGTGCCATCAGTGAGTCCACTCGGCTCCTTAGCACAGATACGCAGTATTTT
TRBV7-9,16,once,TRBD1,TRBJ1-6,CVSSPVGQGAFSPLHF,TGTGTCAGCAGTCCCGTAGGACAGGGGGCTTTTTCACCCCTCCACTTT
TRBV5-4,14,many,NA,TRBJ2-1,CASSFSRQGLEQFF,TGTGCCAGCAGCTTTTCTCGTCAAGGTCTCGAGCAGTTCTTC
TRBV20-1,13,few,TRBD2,TRBJ2-1,CSAKKGLAGEQFF,TGCAGTGCAAAGAAAGGGCTAGCGGGTGAGCAGTTCTTC
TRBV20-1,15,NA,TRBD2,TRBJ2-1,CSARGAGRAIYEQFF,TGCAGTGCTAGGGGGGCCGGGAGGGCCATATATGAGCAGTTCTTC
TRBV20-1,15,many,TRBD2,TRBJ2-3,CSASWTSGDTDTQYF,TGCAGTGCTAGTTGGACTAGCGGGGACACAGATACGCAGTATTTT
TRBV30,14,NA,NA,TRBJ1-1,CAWKKSGGATEAFF,TGTGCCTGGAAGAAATCCGGGGGAGCGACTGAAGCTTTCTTT